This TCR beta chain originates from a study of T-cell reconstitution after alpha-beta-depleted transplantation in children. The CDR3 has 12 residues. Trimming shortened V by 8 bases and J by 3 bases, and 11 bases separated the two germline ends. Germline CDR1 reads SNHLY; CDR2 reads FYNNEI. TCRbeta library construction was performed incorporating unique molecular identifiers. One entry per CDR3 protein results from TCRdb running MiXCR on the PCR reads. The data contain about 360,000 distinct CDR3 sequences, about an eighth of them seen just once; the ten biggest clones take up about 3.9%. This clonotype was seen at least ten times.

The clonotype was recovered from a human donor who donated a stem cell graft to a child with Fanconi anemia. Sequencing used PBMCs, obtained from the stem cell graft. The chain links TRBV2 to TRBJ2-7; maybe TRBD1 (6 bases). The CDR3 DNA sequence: TGTGCCAGCGGCGGACAGCTCTACGAGCAGTACTTC. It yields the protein CASGGQLYEQYF. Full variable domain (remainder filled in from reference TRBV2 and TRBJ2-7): EPEVTQTPSHQVTQMGQEVILRCVPISNHLYFYWYRQILGQKVEFLVSFYNNEISEKSEIFDDQFSVERPDGSNFTLKIRSTKLEDSAMYFCASGGQLYEQYFGPGTRLTVT.